This T cell receptor beta chain was captured by sequencing in a study of beta chain features in type 1 diabetes. Findings and caveats of the study: Unsettled here was the matter of whether HLA type influences TCRB rearrangement. The similarity of naive, central memory and Treg TCRB repertoires appeared greater among patients than among healthy donors. VDJ junctions in type 1 diabetes patients carried more deletions and fewer insertions.

As every portion of the isolated RNA was reverse transcribed, the sequencing read expressed TCRB transcripts. Measured with immunoSEQ multiplex PCR; TCRdb has only the in-frame clones, and not every one. This table holds about 130,000 clones, 9.2% found once. Every single donor gave one heparinised blood draw, and these averaged around 0.12 L. Only a few counts were recorded for this clone. Its antigen remains unknown. This CDR3 spans 16 amino acids. Germline loops: CDR1 SGHAT, CDR2 FQDESV (reference sequence). V lost 3 bases, J lost 4 bases, and 6 bases stayed unmatched. Sequenced material: central memory CD4+ T cells from blood. This receptor was obtained from a man aged 18 to 29 in good health. The V gene is TRBV11-1, the J gene TRBJ2-5; 12 nucleotides agree with TRBD1. The CDR3 DNA follows: TGTGCCAGCAGCTTCGGGGACAGGGGGCATGGAGAGACCCAGTACTTC. It translates to CASSFGDRGHGETQYF. Full variable domain (rest looked up from reference TRBV11-1 and TRBJ2-5): EAEVAQSPRYKITEKSQAVAFWCDPISGHATLYWYRQILGQGPELLVQFQDESVVDDSQLPKDRFSAERLKGVDSTLKIQPAELGDSAMYLCASSFGDRGHGETQYFGPGTRLLVL.